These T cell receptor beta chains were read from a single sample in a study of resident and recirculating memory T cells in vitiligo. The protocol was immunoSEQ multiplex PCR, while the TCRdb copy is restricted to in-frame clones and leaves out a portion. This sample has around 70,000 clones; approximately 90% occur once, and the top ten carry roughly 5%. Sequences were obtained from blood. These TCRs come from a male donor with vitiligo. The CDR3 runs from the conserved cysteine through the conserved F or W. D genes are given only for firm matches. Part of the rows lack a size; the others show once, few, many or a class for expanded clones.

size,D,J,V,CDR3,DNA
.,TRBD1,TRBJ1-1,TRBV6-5,CASSYSQGAGTEAFF,TGTGCCAGCAGTTACTCCCAGGGGGCGGGCACTGAAGCTTTCTTT
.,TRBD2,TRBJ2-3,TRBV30,CAWSGDSGGADTQYF,TGTGCCTGGAGTGGGGATAGCGGGGGGGCAGATACGCAGTATTTT
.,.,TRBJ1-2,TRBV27,CASSGHRENYGYTF,TGTGCCAGCAGTGGGCACAGGGAGAACTATGGCTACACCTTC
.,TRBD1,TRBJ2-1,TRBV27,CASSPNTGQGVSNEQFF,TGTGCCAGCAGTCCCAACACGGGACAGGGGGTTTCCAATGAGCAGTTCTTC
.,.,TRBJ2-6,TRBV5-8,CASSSAGTIDSGANVLTF,TGTGCCAGCAGCTCGGCCGGGACAATCGACTCTGGGGCCAACGTCCTGACTTTC
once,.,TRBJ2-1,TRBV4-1,CASSQTTGSHNEQFF,TGCGCCAGCAGCCAAACTACAGGCTCTCACAATGAGCAGTTCTTC
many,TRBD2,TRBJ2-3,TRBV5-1,CASTKQRGAGDTQYF,TGCGCCAGCACCAAACAGCGGGGGGCAGGTGATACGCAGTATTTT
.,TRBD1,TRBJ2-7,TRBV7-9,CASSWTGEGYEQYF,TGTGCCAGCTCCTGGACAGGGGAGGGCTACGAGCAGTACTTC
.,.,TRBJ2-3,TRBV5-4,CASTPGGGGGGNTQYF,TGTGCCAGCACCCCAGGGGGCGGCGGGGGTGGGAATACGCAGTATTTT
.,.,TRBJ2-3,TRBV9,CASSVAGITDTQYF,TGTGCCAGCAGCGTAGCGGGGATCACAGATACGCAGTATTTT
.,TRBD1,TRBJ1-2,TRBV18,CASSPSSIQGNYGYTF,TGTGCCAGCTCACCCTCATCGATACAGGGGAACTATGGCTACACCTTC
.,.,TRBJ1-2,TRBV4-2,CASSQESGLYGYTF,TGTGCCAGCAGCCAAGAATCCGGTCTCTATGGCTACACCTTC
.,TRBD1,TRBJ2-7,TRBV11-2,CASSLGTGYYEQYF,TGTGCCAGCAGCTTAGGGACAGGCTACTACGAGCAGTACTTC
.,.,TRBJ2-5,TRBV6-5,CASNQGSRVGTQYF,TGTGCCAGCAACCAGGGTTCCCGGGTCGGGACCCAGTACTTC
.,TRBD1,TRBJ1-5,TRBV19,CASSIRPGQYQPQHF,TGTGCCAGTAGTATCAGACCGGGACAGTATCAGCCCCAGCATTTT
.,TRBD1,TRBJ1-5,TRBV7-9,CASGTVSNQPQHF,TGTGCCAGCGGGACAGTGAGCAATCAGCCCCAGCATTTT
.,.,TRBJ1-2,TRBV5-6,CASTRGEGALIYGYTF,TGTGCCAGCACCCGTGGGGAGGGAGCTTTAATATATGGCTACACCTTC
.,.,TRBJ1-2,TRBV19,CASIERQDEKGGYTF,TGTGCCAGTATTGAAAGACAGGACGAAAAAGGTGGCTACACCTTC
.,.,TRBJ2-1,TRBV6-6,CASSSDSLNEQFF,TGTGCCAGCAGTTCAGACAGTCTCAATGAGCAGTTCTTC
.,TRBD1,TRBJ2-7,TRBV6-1,CASSEAPGTGSYEQYF,TGTGCCAGCAGCGAAGCCCCCGGGACAGGCTCCTACGAGCAGTACTTC
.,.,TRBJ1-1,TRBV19,CASSIAPPGTEAFF,TGTGCCAGTAGTATCGCACCTCCGGGCACTGAAGCTTTCTTT
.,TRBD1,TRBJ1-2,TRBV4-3,CASSQAQGDNYGYTF,TGCGCCAGCAGCCAAGCGCAGGGGGATAACTATGGCTACACCTTC
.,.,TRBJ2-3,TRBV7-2,CASSSGFHTDTQYF,TGTGCCAGCAGCTCGGGGTTCCACACAGATACGCAGTATTTT
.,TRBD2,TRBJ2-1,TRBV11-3,CASSPAPGGGNEQFF,TGTGCCAGCAGCCCTGCTCCCGGCGGGGGGAATGAGCAGTTCTTC
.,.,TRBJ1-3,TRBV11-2,CASSLGGGGNTIYF,TGTGCCAGCAGCTTAGGGGGAGGTGGAAACACCATATATTTT
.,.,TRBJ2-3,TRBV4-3,CASSDNAIDTQYF,TGCGCCAGCTCGGACAATGCAATAGATACGCAGTATTTT
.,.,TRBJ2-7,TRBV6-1,CASSEVWSGVYEQYF,TGTGCCAGCAGTGAAGTATGGTCAGGGGTCTACGAGCAGTACTTC
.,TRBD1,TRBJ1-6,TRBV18,CASSPRTGNNSPLHF,TGTGCCAGCTCACCCCGGACAGGGAATAATTCACCCCTCCACTTT
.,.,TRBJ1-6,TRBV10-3,CAISESGASSYNSPLHF,TGTGCCATCAGTGAGTCGGGGGCCAGCTCCTATAATTCACCCCTCCACTTT
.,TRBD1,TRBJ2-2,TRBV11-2,CASSRTGPPANTGELFF,TGTGCCAGCAGCAGGACAGGGCCCCCCGCGAACACCGGGGAGCTGTTTTTT
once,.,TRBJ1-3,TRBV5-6,CASSLNYFSGNTIYF,TGTGCCAGCAGCTTGAACTATTTCTCTGGAAACACCATATATTTT
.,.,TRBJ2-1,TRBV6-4,CASSDLYNEQFF,TGTGCCAGCAGTGACCTTTACAATGAGCAGTTCTTC
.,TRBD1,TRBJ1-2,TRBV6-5,CASSSRVTGTYGYTF,TGTGCCAGCAGTTCCCGGGTGACAGGGACCTATGGCTACACCTTC
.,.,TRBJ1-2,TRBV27,CASSFVGGLRGYTF,TGTGCCAGCAGTTTTGTGGGGGGGCTCCGTGGCTACACCTTC
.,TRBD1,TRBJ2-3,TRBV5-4,CASSLWDRSPGADTQYF,TGTGCCAGCAGCTTGTGGGACAGATCGCCTGGGGCAGATACGCAGTATTTT
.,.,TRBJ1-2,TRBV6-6,CASSLVGGDGYTF,TGTGCCAGCAGCTTAGTAGGGGGGGATGGCTACACCTTC